This T cell receptor beta chain emerged from a study of cytotoxic CD8 clonotypes in ibrutinib-treated CLL. Study-wide points: Sustained-remission and progressing patients had unequal sampling times.

This clone appeared a few times. Antigen: not known. Measured with immunoSEQ multiplex PCR; TCRdb has only the in-frame clones, and not every one. The table shows some 200,000 clones, with over 55% occurring only once. The CDR3 spans 13 residues. Germline assignment: CDR1 SQVTM and CDR2 ANQGSEA. Trimming pared 1 base from V and 1 base from J, leaving 7 bases between. This clonotype was obtained from a human donor with chronic lymphocytic leukemia. The chain links TRBV29-1 to TRBJ1-1; D is unclear. The source was PBMCs, collected after 24 months of ibrutinib treatment. CDR3 in amino acids: CSVEGFGNTEAFF. Here the CDR3 DNA reads TGCAGCGTTGAAGGTTTTGGGAACACTGAAGCTTTCTTT.